This T cell receptor beta chain was retrieved from a study of blood T cell repertoires in COVID-19. CDR3 length: 13 amino acids. The germline V gene encodes CDR1 SGHAT and CDR2 FQNNGV. Trimming stripped 3 bases from V and 1 base from J, with 6 bases between. Measured with immunoSEQ multiplex PCR; TCRdb has only the in-frame clones, and not every one. The table lists 90,000 to 120,000 clones, around 88% of them singletons. This receptor was taken from a man aged 50 to 59 with active or convalescent COVID-19. The specimen was peripheral blood. The V call is TRBV11-2, the J call TRBJ1-1; D gene unclear. The CDR3 sequence: CASSFTENTEAFF. CDR3 nucleotide sequence: TGTGCCAGCAGCTTTACAGAGAACACTGAAGCTTTCTTT. The entire variable domain, with the rest obtained from reference TRBV11-2 and TRBJ1-1, is as follows: EAGVAQSPRYKIIEKRQSVAFWCNPISGHATLYWYQQILGQGPKLLIQFQNNGVVDDSQLPKDRFSAERLKGVDSTLKIQPAKLEDSAVYLCASSFTENTEAFFGQGTRLTVV.